What follows are 5 T cell receptor beta chains derived from one specimen sequenced in a study of response to subunit inactivated influenza vaccine (dated by TCRdb to 2017 to 2018). Library preparation was by RT-PCR. The sequencer listed for this sample is Illumina HiSeq 2500. Starting from the raw public reads, TCRdb applied fastp trimming at Q25, assembled clones with MiXCR and retained in-frame beta chains. Rows are combined by CDR3 protein, so each entry shows the most common genes and DNA. This sample is represented by hundreds of thousands of distinct CDR3 sequences; around 13% of them were singletons. The top ten constitute around 6.5% of the sample. The starting material was PBMCs from blood, obtained 14 days before vaccination. The source of these receptors is a man between 45 and 60 years old who received an inactivated influenza vaccine. Donor details come from another sample of the same person, matched by shared clones.

This chain uses TRBV2 with TRBJ2-3, with D possibly being TRBD1 (6 bases). In germline, CDR1 is SNHLY, CDR2 FYNNEI. V gave up 6 bases and J gave up 3 bases, with 10 bases separating them. CDR3 length: 13 amino acids. The CDR3 reads CASRVQGTDTQYF. The DNA for the CDR3 is TGTGCCAGCAGGGTCCAGGGGACAGATACGCAGTATTTT.

The chain links TRBV29-1 to TRBJ1-3; TRBD1 might be the D (5 bases). The CDR3 is made up of 12 amino acids. Germline V gene sequence: CDR1 SQVTM, CDR2 ANQGSEA. V lost 7 bases to trimming and J lost 0 bases, with 7 bases between them. Written as DNA, the CDR3 is TGCAGCGCCAGGGCCTCTGGAAACACCATATATTTT. It specifies CSARASGNTIYF.

This clonotype was found a few times. The V and J genes are TRBV3-1 and TRBJ2-5; 9 positions match TRBD2. Germline V CDR1 and CDR2: LGHDT, YNNKEL (reference sequence). With 1 base clipped from V and 3 bases from J, the junction kept 3 bases outside the gene matches. The CDR3 spans 15 residues. DNA of the CDR3: TGTGCCAGCAGCCAAGGCCTAGCGGGAAAAGAGACCCAGTACTTC. Translating gives CASSQGLAGKETQYF.

The rearrangement joins TRBV28 to TRBJ2-2; 10 positions match TRBD2. The V gene end was trimmed by 3 bases and the J gene end by 5 bases; junction bases not matched to a gene: 6. The CDR3 has 16 amino acids. Looked up from germline, CDR1 is MDHEN and CDR2 is SYDVKM. The DNA of the CDR3 is TGTGCCAGCAGTTTCTCAGCGGGAGGGCGGACCGGGGAGCTGTTTTTT. It encodes CASSFSAGGRTGELFF.

The CDR3 spells CASSLKFFGTEAFF. CDR3 nucleotide sequence: TGTGCCAGCAGCTTGAAGTTCTTTGGCACTGAAGCTTTCTTT. V usage is TRBV11-2 and J usage is TRBJ1-1; D is ambiguous. Germline assignment: CDR1 SGHAT and CDR2 FQNNGV. V lost 3 bases, J lost 4 bases, and 12 bases lay in between. CDR3 length: 14 amino acids.